These 20 T cell receptor beta chains were all obtained from the same sample, sequenced in a study of blood T cell repertoires in COVID-19. Sequencing used immunoSEQ multiplex PCR; TCRdb keeps in-frame clones, though not all of them. In the table there are some 43,000 clones, over 75% of which are singletons. The source material was peripheral blood. The origin of the receptors is a woman aged 60-70 years with acute or convalescent COVID-19.

The rearrangement links TRBV6-6 to TRBJ1-3; unclear D gene. Trimming pared 7 bases from V and 4 bases from J, leaving 8 bases between. There are 12 residues in the CDR3. CDR1 is MNHNY and CDR2 is SVGAGI in the germline V gene (reference sequence). CDR3 region: CASTVVGNTIYF. In nucleotides, the CDR3 is TGTGCCAGCACGGTCGTGGGAAACACCATATATTTT.

This sequence joins TRBV2 and TRBJ2-2, with 7 bases aligning to TRBD2. This CDR3 is 15 amino acids long. Germline trimming cut 8 bases from V and 2 bases from J; bases unmatched to any gene: 8. CDR1 is SNHLY, CDR2 FYNNEI, per germline. CDR3 loop: CASGAGPTNTGELFF. CDR3 nucleotides: TGTGCCAGCGGAGCGGGACCGACAAACACCGGGGAGCTGTTTTTT.

This chain connects TRBV6-1 to TRBJ1-2, with D possibly being TRBD1 (6 bases). The germline V gene has CDR1 MNHNS and CDR2 SASEGT. The V and J ends lost 2 bases and 4 bases respectively, with 14 bases between them. The CDR3 covers 15 residues. CDR3 nucleotide sequence: TGTGCCAGCAGTGAAAGACAACAGGGTTTCTATGGCTACACCTTC. As protein: CASSERQQGFYGYTF.

This rearrangement joins TRBV7-8 to TRBJ1-4, with TRBD1 identical over 7 bases. J gave up 5 bases and V 5 bases, and 11 bases lay outside the gene matches. Germline assignment: CDR1 SGHVS and CDR2 FQNEAQ. This CDR3 has 16 residues. The CDR3 DNA follows: TGTGCCAGCAGCCCTCTGTCTAGGGGGCTAAATGAAAAACTGTTTTTT. It yields the protein CASSPLSRGLNEKLFF.

The rearrangement joins TRBV5-1 to TRBJ2-1; D might be TRBD2 (6 bases). This CDR3 comprises 16 residues. V shed 1 base and J shed 0 bases, with 11 bases lying between them. The V gene's germline CDR1 is SGHRS and CDR2 YFSETQ. DNA for the CDR3: TGCGCCAGCAGCTTGACGATCGGGAGCTCCTACAATGAGCAGTTCTTC. It is translated as CASSLTIGSSYNEQFF.

The chain links TRBV5-1 to TRBJ1-6, with 10 bases identical to TRBD1. The V gene's germline CDR1 is SGHRS and CDR2 YFSETQ. V lost 4 bases, J lost 0 bases, and 4 bases stayed unmatched. The CDR3 is 17 residues long. CDR3 amino acids: CASSQRTGGSYNSPLHF. DNA for the CDR3: TGCGCCAGCAGCCAAAGGACAGGGGGCTCCTATAATTCACCCCTCCACTTT.

J is TRBJ1-1 and V is TRBV30, with D uncertain. V lost 1 base and J lost 6, with 9 bases in between. The germline gives CDR1 GTSNPN, CDR2 SVGIG (reference sequence). This CDR3 spans 12 amino acids. As DNA, the CDR3 is TGTGCCTGGAGTGGTGAGGGCGCTGAAGCTTTCTTT. Encoded protein: CAWSGEGAEAFF.

The chain uses TRBV18 and TRBJ1-1; 7 nucleotides agree with TRBD1. J gave up 0 bases and V 0 bases, and 7 bases lay outside the gene matches. The CDR3 covers 17 residues. The germline gives CDR1 KGHSH, CDR2 LQKENI. This CDR3 reads CASSPPGQTGLNTEAFF. The CDR3 DNA reads TGTGCCAGCTCACCACCGGGACAGACCGGTTTGAACACTGAAGCTTTCTTT.

The chain is built from TRBV7-9 and TRBJ1-4; 10 bases line up with TRBD1. The germline CDR1 and CDR2 sequences are SEHNR and FQNEAQ (reference sequence). V lost 1 base to trimming and J lost 8 bases; unmatched junction nucleotides: 7. The CDR3 has 16 residues. The CDR3, as DNA: TGTGCCAGCAGCTTAGGGGACAGGGGAGTAGGAGAAAAACTGTTTTTT. The encoded protein is CASSLGDRGVGEKLFF.

This clone was recorded a few times. The chain employs TRBV6-4 and TRBJ1-2, with D perhaps matching TRBD1 (6 bases). The germline V gene encodes CDR1 MRHNA and CDR2 SNTAGT. The CDR3 extends over 15 amino acids. The germline V and J ends were trimmed by 4 bases and 4 bases, with 16 bases remaining between them. Written as DNA, the CDR3 is TGTGCCAGCAGTGCAGAAGGGGGACATGGCTATGGCTACACCTTC. It yields the protein CASSAEGGHGYGYTF.

This rearrangement joins TRBV5-1 to TRBJ2-7; perhaps TRBD1 as D (6 bases). In germline, CDR1 is SGHRS, CDR2 YFSETQ. With 4 bases removed from V and 5 bases from J, the gap between germline ends came to 19 bases. The CDR3 loop spans 15 amino acids. The CDR3 reads CASSARDPGVHEQYF. The CDR3 DNA is TGCGCCAGCAGCGCAAGGGACCCAGGGGTCCACGAGCAGTACTTC.

The chain uses TRBV6-6 and TRBJ2-7, with D maybe TRBD2 (5 bases). Looked up from germline, CDR1 is MNHNY and CDR2 is SVGAGI (reference sequence). This CDR3 is 13 amino acids long. The germline V and J ends were trimmed by 1 base and 6 bases, with 10 bases remaining between them. CDR3 protein: CASSYLGEGEQYF. CDR3 bases: TGTGCCAGCAGTTACTTGGGCGAGGGCGAGCAGTACTTC.

This CDR3 reads CASSPTAQGIMSSYNSPLHF. The CDR3 nucleotides are TGCGCCAGCAGCCCTACCGCACAGGGCATTATGAGCTCCTATAATTCACCCCTCCACTTT. The rearrangement links TRBV4-3 to TRBJ1-6; weak D call: TRBD1 (6 bases). This CDR3 contains 20 residues. Trimming stripped 4 bases from V and 0 bases from J, with 22 bases between. Germline-derived CDR1 and CDR2 are LGHNA and YSLEER.

V gene TRBV7-6 combines with J gene TRBJ1-2; D may be TRBD1 (5 bases). Trimming removed 2 bases at V and 5 bases at J, with 15 bases between. This CDR3 is built from 15 residues. The germline CDR1 and CDR2 sequences are SGHVS and FNYEAQ. In DNA, the CDR3 is TGTGCCAGCAGCTTAAAGGCCGAGACAGCTTATGGCTACACCTTC. Its protein product is CASSLKAETAYGYTF.

The chain has TRBV6-5 and TRBJ2-2, with 8 nucleotides matching TRBD1. The CDR3 sequence is 15 residues long. Germline V gene lookup returns CDR1 MNHEY and CDR2 SVGAGI. The V segment lost 5 bases and the J segment 3 bases; nucleotides outside the gene matches: 5. CDR3 DNA sequence: TGTGCCAGCAGTCGCCCGGGACAGGACACCGGGGAGCTGTTTTTT. Amino acid sequence: CASSRPGQDTGELFF.

V and J are TRBV28 and TRBJ1-1; D remains unclear. The CDR3 length is 13 residues. Trimming shortened V by 6 bases and J by 4 bases, and 12 bases separated the two germline ends. Germline assignment: CDR1 MDHEN and CDR2 SYDVKM. The CDR3 nucleotides are TGTGCCAGCAGCCGAAAATGGAGCACTGAAGCTTTCTTT. The encoded protein is CASSRKWSTEAFF.

The chain has TRBV30 and TRBJ1-6; 10 bases fit TRBD1. With V trimmed by 0 bases and J by 7 bases, 6 bases remained unmatched. This CDR3 is built from 16 residues. Germline V lookup: CDR1 GTSNPN, CDR2 SVGIG (reference sequence). CDR3 nucleotides: TGTGCCTGGAGTGTATTGTGGACAGGGGGAAATTCACCCCTCCACTTT. This encodes CAWSVLWTGGNSPLHF.

The table lists this clone with a few counts. The J gene is TRBJ2-7, the V gene TRBV20-1; D may be TRBD1 (6 bases). In germline, CDR1 is DFQATT, CDR2 SNEGSKA (reference sequence). The germline V and J ends were trimmed by 3 bases and 2 bases, with 11 bases remaining between them. CDR3 length: 13 amino acids. The CDR3 bases are TGCAGTGCTAGTACGGACAGTCCCTACGAGCAGTACTTC. Residues: CSASTDSPYEQYF.

This chain links TRBV7-3 with TRBJ2-1; D may be TRBD2 (7 bases). Germline values: CDR1 SGHTA, CDR2 FQGTGA. This CDR3 is 14 amino acids long. Trimming cost V 5 bases and J 7 bases, with 15 bases left between them. The CDR3 loop reads CASSPGGLGNEQFF. The DNA for the CDR3 is TGTGCCAGCAGCCCCGGGGGGCTCGGTAATGAGCAGTTCTTC.

This clone was seen a few times. This sequence joins TRBV5-4 and TRBJ1-1; 8 bases are a match to TRBD1. Germline CDR1 reads SGHNT; CDR2 reads YYREEE (reference sequence). Losses at the gene ends were 3 bases for V and 4 bases for J; bases not matched to a gene: 5. The CDR3 consists of 14 residues. CDR3 coding DNA: TGTGCCAGCAGCTGGTACAGGGGGGGCACTGAAGCTTTCTTT. Translating gives CASSWYRGGTEAFF.